This is a list of T cell receptor beta chains from one sample in a study of cytomegalovirus exposure and HLA in healthy donors. Generated by immunoSEQ multiplex PCR, the TCRdb table keeps only in-frame clones and is missing some. The sample yields roughly 180,000 clones, about four fifths seen once. Sequencing used PBMCs. The receptors stem from a young woman in good health and CMV-seronegative. CDR3s include the opening cysteine and the closing phenylalanine or tryptophan. D genes are given only for firm matches. Clone size is not always given. Where it is, it says once, few, many or a class for expanded clones.

CDR3 length: 16; D gene: NA; V gene: TRBV10-3; J gene: TRBJ2-1; clone size: NA; CDR3 DNA: TGTGCCATCAGTGAGTCTAAGGCGGGAATCCGGCGTGAGCAGTTCTTC; CDR3 protein: CAISESKAGIRREQFF
CDR3 length: 14; D gene: NA; V gene: TRBV19; J gene: TRBJ1-5; clone size: NA; CDR3 DNA: TGTGCCAGTAGTATAGGGCATAGCAATCAGCCCCAGCATTTT; CDR3 protein: CASSIGHSNQPQHF
CDR3 length: 14; D gene: NA; V gene: TRBV11-3; J gene: TRBJ2-3; clone size: NA; CDR3 DNA: TGTGCCAGCAGCCCACCCCGGTGGGGCGATACGCAGTATTTT; CDR3 protein: CASSPPRWGDTQYF
CDR3 length: 14; D gene: TRBD2; V gene: TRBV28; J gene: TRBJ2-3; clone size: NA; CDR3 DNA: TGTGCCAGCACCAGCGGGAGGAACACAGATACGCAGTATTTT; CDR3 protein: CASTSGRNTDTQYF
CDR3 length: 18; D gene: TRBD2; V gene: TRBV28; J gene: TRBJ2-7; clone size: NA; CDR3 DNA: TGTGCCAGCAGTTTACTAGCGGGAGTGGCAGCGGGCCTGGGTGAGCAGTACTTC; CDR3 protein: CASSLLAGVAAGLGEQYF
CDR3 length: 14; D gene: NA; V gene: TRBV6-5; J gene: TRBJ2-7; clone size: NA; CDR3 DNA: TGTGCCAGCAGTTTCAGGGAGGACTCCTACGAGCAGTACTTC; CDR3 protein: CASSFREDSYEQYF
CDR3 length: 14; D gene: TRBD1; V gene: TRBV18; J gene: TRBJ1-1; clone size: few; CDR3 DNA: TGTGCCAGCTTACACCCGACAGGGGCTACTGAAGCTTTCTTT; CDR3 protein: CASLHPTGATEAFF
CDR3 length: 16; D gene: TRBD1; V gene: TRBV7-9; J gene: TRBJ1-1; clone size: NA; CDR3 DNA: TGTGCCAGCAGCGGGGACAGCAGACCACAGGGCACTGAAGCTTTCTTT; CDR3 protein: CASSGDSRPQGTEAFF
CDR3 length: 13; D gene: TRBD2; V gene: TRBV28; J gene: TRBJ2-7; clone size: NA; CDR3 DNA: TGTGCCACCTATATAGCGGGGTGGGGCGAGCAGTACTTC; CDR3 protein: CATYIAGWGEQYF
CDR3 length: 13; D gene: TRBD1; V gene: TRBV28; J gene: TRBJ2-7; clone size: NA; CDR3 DNA: TGTGCCAGCAGTGGGGACAGGGGGAACGAGCAGTACTTC; CDR3 protein: CASSGDRGNEQYF
CDR3 length: 18; D gene: TRBD2; V gene: TRBV28; J gene: TRBJ2-5; clone size: NA; CDR3 DNA: TGTGCCAGCAGTCCACTCAGACTAGCGGGAGCGCGAAGGGAGACCCAGTACTTC; CDR3 protein: CASSPLRLAGARRETQYF
CDR3 length: 14; D gene: NA; V gene: TRBV2; J gene: TRBJ1-2; clone size: once; CDR3 DNA: TGTGCCAGCAGCACCAGGGGCAACTACTATGGCTACACCTTC; CDR3 protein: CASSTRGNYYGYTF
CDR3 length: 14; D gene: TRBD1; V gene: TRBV27; J gene: TRBJ1-1; clone size: NA; CDR3 DNA: TGTGCCAGCAGTGCGGGGACAGGGTTCGGTGAAGCTTTCTTT; CDR3 protein: CASSAGTGFGEAFF
CDR3 length: 14; D gene: TRBD2; V gene: TRBV7-9; J gene: TRBJ2-5; clone size: NA; CDR3 DNA: TGTTCCAGCAGCTTACAGCGGGAACAAGAGACCCAGTACTTC; CDR3 protein: CSSSLQREQETQYF
CDR3 length: 16; D gene: TRBD1; V gene: TRBV7-9; J gene: TRBJ2-5; clone size: NA; CDR3 DNA: TGTTCCAGCAGCCGGTGGGGGACAGATCACCAAGAGACCCAGTACTTC; CDR3 protein: CSSSRWGTDHQETQYF
CDR3 length: 14; D gene: TRBD1; V gene: TRBV6-1; J gene: TRBJ2-7; clone size: NA; CDR3 DNA: TGTGCCAGCAGGGTGGACAGGGCCCCCTACGAGCAGTACTTC; CDR3 protein: CASRVDRAPYEQYF
CDR3 length: 13; D gene: NA; V gene: TRBV15; J gene: TRBJ2-1; clone size: NA; CDR3 DNA: TGTGCCACCAGCAGAGATTCGTACTATGAGCAGTTCTTC; CDR3 protein: CATSRDSYYEQFF
CDR3 length: 11; D gene: TRBD1; V gene: TRBV20-1; J gene: TRBJ1-2; clone size: NA; CDR3 DNA: TGCAGTGCTCCTCAGGGGGCTGGCTACACCTTC; CDR3 protein: CSAPQGAGYTF
CDR3 length: 18; D gene: TRBD1; V gene: TRBV13; J gene: TRBJ2-3; clone size: NA; CDR3 DNA: TGTGCCAGCAGCTACCGTTTAGGGACAGGGGCAAGCACAGATACGCAGTATTTT; CDR3 protein: CASSYRLGTGASTDTQYF
CDR3 length: 15; D gene: NA; V gene: TRBV9; J gene: TRBJ2-1; clone size: once; CDR3 DNA: TGTGCCAGCAGCCCCCAGGTCCGGGAGTTCAATGAGCAGTTCTTC; CDR3 protein: CASSPQVREFNEQFF
CDR3 length: 13; D gene: NA; V gene: TRBV18; J gene: TRBJ2-7; clone size: NA; CDR3 DNA: TGTGCCAGCTCACCCGGGATGCCCTACGAGCAGTACTTC; CDR3 protein: CASSPGMPYEQYF
CDR3 length: 15; D gene: TRBD1; V gene: TRBV6-5; J gene: TRBJ1-2; clone size: NA; CDR3 DNA: TGTGCCAGCAGAACCGGGACAGCCCGGAAAAATGGCTACACCTTC; CDR3 protein: CASRTGTARKNGYTF
CDR3 length: 13; D gene: TRBD2; V gene: TRBV7-9; J gene: TRBJ2-1; clone size: NA; CDR3 DNA: TGTGCCAGCAGCCAGGGACTAGCGGCCGAGCAGTTCTTC; CDR3 protein: CASSQGLAAEQFF
CDR3 length: 12; D gene: TRBD1; V gene: TRBV6-1; J gene: TRBJ1-1; clone size: NA; CDR3 DNA: TGTGCCAGCAGACAATGGACAGGTCGGGCTTTCTTT; CDR3 protein: CASRQWTGRAFF
CDR3 length: 14; D gene: NA; V gene: TRBV28; J gene: TRBJ1-1; clone size: NA; CDR3 DNA: TGTGCCAGCAGTTTAGGCAGGGTTGTTACTGAAGCTTTCTTT; CDR3 protein: CASSLGRVVTEAFF
CDR3 length: 15; D gene: TRBD1; V gene: TRBV7-9; J gene: TRBJ1-2; clone size: NA; CDR3 DNA: TGTGCCAGCAACCAAGGGACAGGGGAATTTTCGGGCTACACCTTC; CDR3 protein: CASNQGTGEFSGYTF
CDR3 length: 15; D gene: NA; V gene: TRBV6-4; J gene: TRBJ2-1; clone size: few; CDR3 DNA: TGTGCCAGCACTCCCCGGGACTCCTCCTACAATGAGCAGTTCTTC; CDR3 protein: CASTPRDSSYNEQFF
CDR3 length: 16; D gene: NA; V gene: TRBV5-6; J gene: TRBJ2-7; clone size: NA; CDR3 DNA: TGTGCCAGCAGCCGGAGGCTTGCCTTGGGGGGTTACGAGCAGTACTTC; CDR3 protein: CASSRRLALGGYEQYF
CDR3 length: 12; D gene: NA; V gene: TRBV9; J gene: TRBJ2-1; clone size: NA; CDR3 DNA: TGTGCCAGCAGCCCAAGGGAGAGCCTGCAGTTCTTC; CDR3 protein: CASSPRESLQFF
CDR3 length: 15; D gene: NA; V gene: TRBV14; J gene: TRBJ1-4; clone size: NA; CDR3 DNA: TGTGCCAGCAGCCAACTCGGGGGATCTAATGAAAAACTGTTTTTT; CDR3 protein: CASSQLGGSNEKLFF
CDR3 length: 15; D gene: TRBD1; V gene: TRBV10-2; J gene: TRBJ1-5; clone size: once; CDR3 DNA: TGCGCCAGCAGTTCAGGGGGCTCCCCGAATCAGCCCCAGCATTTT; CDR3 protein: CASSSGGSPNQPQHF
CDR3 length: 15; D gene: TRBD1; V gene: TRBV5-4; J gene: TRBJ1-2; clone size: NA; CDR3 DNA: TGTGCCAGCAGCCCCCCGGGACAGTTTAACTATGGCTACACCTTC; CDR3 protein: CASSPPGQFNYGYTF
CDR3 length: 11; D gene: NA; V gene: TRBV20-1; J gene: TRBJ2-5; clone size: NA; CDR3 DNA: TGCAGTGCTAAAACACAAGAGACCCAGTACTTC; CDR3 protein: CSAKTQETQYF
CDR3 length: 19; D gene: TRBD1; V gene: TRBV7-6; J gene: TRBJ2-7; clone size: NA; CDR3 DNA: TGTGCCAGCAGCTTAGGGCCACCCGGCACCGGGACAGGCTCCTACGAGCAGTACTTC; CDR3 protein: CASSLGPPGTGTGSYEQYF
CDR3 length: 15; D gene: NA; V gene: TRBV28; J gene: TRBJ1-2; clone size: NA; CDR3 DNA: TGTGCCAGCAGTCAGAACCTGAACAGGGCTAATGGCTACACCTTC; CDR3 protein: CASSQNLNRANGYTF
CDR3 length: 13; D gene: TRBD2; V gene: TRBV7-2; J gene: TRBJ2-4; clone size: NA; CDR3 DNA: TGTGCCAGCACCGATCGGGGGGAGGGCATTCAGTACTTC; CDR3 protein: CASTDRGEGIQYF
CDR3 length: 14; D gene: NA; V gene: TRBV25-1; J gene: TRBJ2-4; clone size: NA; CDR3 DNA: TGTGCCAGCAGTTCAACAGGGTACCTAAACATTCAGTACTTC; CDR3 protein: CASSSTGYLNIQYF
CDR3 length: 14; D gene: NA; V gene: TRBV5-6; J gene: TRBJ1-1; clone size: once; CDR3 DNA: TGTGCCAGCAGCTTTGGGAGCTCGGGCACTGAAGCTTTCTTT; CDR3 protein: CASSFGSSGTEAFF
CDR3 length: 15; D gene: TRBD2; V gene: TRBV6-6; J gene: TRBJ2-3; clone size: NA; CDR3 DNA: TGTGCCAGCAGTTCCGGACTAGCGGTCACAGATACGCAGTATTTT; CDR3 protein: CASSSGLAVTDTQYF
CDR3 length: 14; D gene: TRBD1; V gene: TRBV18; J gene: TRBJ1-1; clone size: NA; CDR3 DNA: TGTGCCAGCTCCCCGGGACAGGGGGTGACTGAAGCTTTCTTT; CDR3 protein: CASSPGQGVTEAFF
CDR3 length: 16; D gene: TRBD2; V gene: TRBV5-4; J gene: TRBJ2-3; clone size: NA; CDR3 DNA: TGTGCCAGCACCCGGGGGGGGGTAGCCAGCACAGATACGCAGTATTTT; CDR3 protein: CASTRGGVASTDTQYF